This T cell receptor beta chain derives from a study of CD8+CD57+ T cells in acquired aplastic anemia. With regard to this clonotype: Its ends do not fully match the called genes, so a read error is possible.

Genomic DNA templated the TCR beta VDJ and CDR3 profiling. One entry per CDR3 protein results from TCRdb running MiXCR on the reads. The table includes hundreds of thousands of distinct CDR3 sequences, around 72% detected once. The CDR3 runs 12 residues. Germline loops: CDR1 SQVTM, CDR2 ANQGSEA. The sample consisted of sorted CD4+, CD8+, or CD8+CD57+ T cells (not recorded which) from PBMCs. The receptor's source is a human donor in good health, serving as a control. The rearrangement uses TRBV29-1 and TRBJ2-1, with D possibly TRBD2 on 7 matching bases. The CDR3 bases are TGCAGCGTGCAACGGGGGGCCGGTGAGAAGTTCTTC. Translating gives CSVQRGAGEKFF.